This paragraph reports one T cell receptor delta chain. At one boundary the junction diverges from the germline segment, which might be a read error. TCRdb reprocessed the reads using CATT. The repertoire has a few thousand delta-chain clones, around 3% of them found once; the top ten carry 15%. This record comes from a study of gamma-delta chains in newborns, infants, children. Study summary: Polyclonal expansion of innate γδ T cells after birth follows microbial exposure.

Germline V gene data show CDR1 as TVYSNPD and CDR2 as GDNSRS (reference sequence). This CDR3 has 22 residues. J is TRDJ1 and V is TRDV3; 11 bases fit TRDD3. This clonotype was sampled from a child who was a newborn, infant or young child, either healthy, febrile or measles-vaccinated (not recorded which). Material for sequencing was blood. The CDR3 DNA reads TGTGCCTTAAATCGGGCGTCTAGAGCTCCTGGGGGATACCTAGGGTACACCGATGAACTCATCTTT. Its translation: CALNRASRAPGGYLGYTDELIF.